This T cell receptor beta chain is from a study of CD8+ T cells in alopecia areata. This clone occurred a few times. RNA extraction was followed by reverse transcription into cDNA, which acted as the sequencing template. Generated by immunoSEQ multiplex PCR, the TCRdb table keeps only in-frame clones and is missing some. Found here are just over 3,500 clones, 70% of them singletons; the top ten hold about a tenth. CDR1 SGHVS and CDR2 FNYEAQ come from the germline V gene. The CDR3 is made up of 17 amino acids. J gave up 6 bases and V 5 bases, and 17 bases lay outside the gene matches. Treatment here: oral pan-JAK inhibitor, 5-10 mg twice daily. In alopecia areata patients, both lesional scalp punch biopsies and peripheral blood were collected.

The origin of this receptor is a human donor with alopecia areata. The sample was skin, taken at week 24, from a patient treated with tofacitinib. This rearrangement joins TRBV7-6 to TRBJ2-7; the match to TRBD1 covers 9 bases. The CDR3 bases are TGTGCCAGCAGCACGCCCGGGACAGGGAGGGTGGGTGGCGAGCAGTACTTC. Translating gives CASSTPGTGRVGGEQYF.